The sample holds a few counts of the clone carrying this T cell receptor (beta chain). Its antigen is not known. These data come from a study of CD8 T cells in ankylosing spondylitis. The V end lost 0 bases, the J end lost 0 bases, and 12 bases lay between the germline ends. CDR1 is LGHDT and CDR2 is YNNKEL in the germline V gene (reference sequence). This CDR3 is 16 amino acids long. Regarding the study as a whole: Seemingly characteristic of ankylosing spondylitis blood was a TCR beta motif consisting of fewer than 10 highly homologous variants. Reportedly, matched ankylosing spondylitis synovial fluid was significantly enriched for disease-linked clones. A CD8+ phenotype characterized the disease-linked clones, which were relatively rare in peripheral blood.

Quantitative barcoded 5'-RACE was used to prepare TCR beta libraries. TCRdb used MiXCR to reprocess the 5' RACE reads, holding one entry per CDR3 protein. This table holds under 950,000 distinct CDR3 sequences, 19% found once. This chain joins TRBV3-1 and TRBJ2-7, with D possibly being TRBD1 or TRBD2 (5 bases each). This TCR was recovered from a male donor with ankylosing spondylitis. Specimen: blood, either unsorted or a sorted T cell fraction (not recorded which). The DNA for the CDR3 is TGTGCCAGCAGCCAAGAGACGGGGCTGAGCTCCTACGAGCAGTACTTC. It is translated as CASSQETGLSSYEQYF.